Following are 5 T cell receptor beta chains from one sample sequenced in a study of control samples from healthy donors and cancer patients. Sequencing used immunoSEQ multiplex PCR; TCRdb keeps in-frame clones, though not all of them. The sample holds about 150,000 clones, 94% seen once. Input material: blood. The receptors were gathered from a woman between 35 and 50 years old in good health.

This sequence joins TRBV4-3 and TRBJ2-7, with 10 bases matching TRBD2. J lost 4 bases, V lost 0 bases, and 12 bases had no gene match. This CDR3 comprises 18 residues. Per germline, CDR1 LGHNA and CDR2 YSLEER. The CDR3 protein is CASSQEWVVAGGGYEQYF. For the CDR3, the DNA is TGCGCCAGCAGCCAAGAGTGGGTGGTAGCGGGAGGAGGGTACGAGCAGTACTTC.

V usage is TRBV27 and J usage is TRBJ2-3; D gene unclear. CDR1 and CDR2 (germline): MNHEY, SMNVEV (reference sequence). CDR3 length: 12 residues. The V and J ends lost 5 bases and 2 bases respectively, with 5 bases between them. CDR3 sequence (DNA): TGTGCCAGCAGTCCCCACACAGATACGCAGTATTTT. Amino acid sequence: CASSPHTDTQYF.

The sample holds a few counts of this clone. This chain uses TRBV4-1 with TRBJ2-7, with 7 nucleotides matching TRBD1. The junction had 0 bases not matched to a gene; V was cut back by 0 bases and J by 4 bases. This CDR3 region has 13 residues. Germline V gene lookup returns CDR1 MGHRA and CDR2 YSYEKL. CDR3 amino acids: CASSQDRGYEQYF. CDR3 bases: TGCGCCAGCAGCCAAGACAGGGGGTACGAGCAGTACTTC.

The chain combines TRBV7-9 with TRBJ1-4, with unresolved D. The length of the CDR3 is 16 residues. V was clipped by 2 bases and J by 7 bases, with 17 bases between them. In germline, CDR1 is SEHNR, CDR2 FQNEAQ (reference sequence). The CDR3 nucleotides are TGTGCCAGCAGCTTACCAAGGGCAGCCCGTGGTGAAAAACTGTTTTTT. Its translation is CASSLPRAARGEKLFF.

This chain links TRBV15 with TRBJ1-3; D call uncertain. Trimming took 0 bases from V and 0 from J, leaving 6 bases between them. The CDR3 contains 15 residues. The V gene's germline CDR1 is LNHNV and CDR2 YYDKDF (reference sequence). CDR3 coding DNA: TGTGCCACCAGCAGAGACCCGATCTCTGGAAACACCATATATTTT. Amino acids: CATSRDPISGNTIYF.